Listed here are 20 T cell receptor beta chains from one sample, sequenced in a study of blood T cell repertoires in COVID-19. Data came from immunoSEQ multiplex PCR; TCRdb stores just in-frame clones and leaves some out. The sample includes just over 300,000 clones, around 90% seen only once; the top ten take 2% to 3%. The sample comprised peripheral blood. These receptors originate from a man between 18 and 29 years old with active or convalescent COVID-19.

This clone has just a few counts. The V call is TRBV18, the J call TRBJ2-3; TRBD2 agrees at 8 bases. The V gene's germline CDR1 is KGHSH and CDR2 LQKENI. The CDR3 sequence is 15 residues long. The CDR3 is CTSGGGTQSTDTQYF. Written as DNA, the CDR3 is TGTACTAGCGGCGGGGGAACACAGAGTACAGATACGCAGTATTTT.

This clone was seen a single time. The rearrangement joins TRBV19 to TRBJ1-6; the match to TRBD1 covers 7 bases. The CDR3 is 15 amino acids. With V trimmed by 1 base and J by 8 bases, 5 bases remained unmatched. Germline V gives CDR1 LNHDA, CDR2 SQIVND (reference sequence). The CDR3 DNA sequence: TGTGCCAGTAGTATAGGGGGACAGATTGATTCACCCCTCCACTTT. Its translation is CASSIGGQIDSPLHF.

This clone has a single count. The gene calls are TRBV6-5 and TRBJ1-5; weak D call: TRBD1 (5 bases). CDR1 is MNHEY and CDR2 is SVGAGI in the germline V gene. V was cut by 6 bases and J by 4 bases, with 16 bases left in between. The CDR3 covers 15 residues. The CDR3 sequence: CASSLMGGPNQPQHF. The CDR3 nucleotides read TGTGCCAGCAGCCTAATGGGGGGACCTAATCAGCCCCAGCATTTT.

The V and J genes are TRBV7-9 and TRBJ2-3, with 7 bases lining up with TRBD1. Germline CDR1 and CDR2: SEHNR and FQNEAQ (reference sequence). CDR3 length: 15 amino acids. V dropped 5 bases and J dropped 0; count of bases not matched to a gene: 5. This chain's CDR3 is CASSPHRGSTDTQYF. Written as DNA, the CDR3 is TGTGCCAGCAGCCCGCACAGGGGTAGCACAGATACGCAGTATTTT.

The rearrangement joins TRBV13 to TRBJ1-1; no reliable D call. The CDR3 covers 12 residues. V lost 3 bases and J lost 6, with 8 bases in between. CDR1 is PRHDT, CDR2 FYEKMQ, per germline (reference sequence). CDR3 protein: CASSFISSEAFF. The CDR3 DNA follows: TGTGCCAGCAGCTTTATATCGTCTGAAGCTTTCTTT. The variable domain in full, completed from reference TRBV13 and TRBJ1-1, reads AAGVIQSPRHLIKEKRETATLKCYPIPRHDTVYWYQQGPGQDPQFLISFYEKMQSDKGSIPDRFSAQQFSDYHSELNMSSLELGDSALYFCASSFISSEAFFGQGTRLTVV.

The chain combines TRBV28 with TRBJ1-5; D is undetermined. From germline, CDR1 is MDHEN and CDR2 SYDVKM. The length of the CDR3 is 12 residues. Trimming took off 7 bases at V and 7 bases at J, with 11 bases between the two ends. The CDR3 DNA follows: TGTGCCAGCACTCTAGCGGGGCAGCCCCAGCATTTT. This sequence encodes CASTLAGQPQHF.

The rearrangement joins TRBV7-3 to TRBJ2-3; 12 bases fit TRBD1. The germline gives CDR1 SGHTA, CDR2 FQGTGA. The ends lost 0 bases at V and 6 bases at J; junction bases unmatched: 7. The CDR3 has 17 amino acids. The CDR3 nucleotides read TGTGCCAGCAGCTTAACGTGGGGACAGGGGGCGAAGGATACGCAGTATTTT. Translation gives CASSLTWGQGAKDTQYF.

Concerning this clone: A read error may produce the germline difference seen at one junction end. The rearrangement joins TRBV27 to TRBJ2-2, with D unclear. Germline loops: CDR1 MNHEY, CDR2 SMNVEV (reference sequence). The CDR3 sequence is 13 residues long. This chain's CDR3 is CASSLLNIGELFF. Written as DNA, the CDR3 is TGTGCCAGCAGTTTACTGAACATCGGGGAGCTGTTTTTT.

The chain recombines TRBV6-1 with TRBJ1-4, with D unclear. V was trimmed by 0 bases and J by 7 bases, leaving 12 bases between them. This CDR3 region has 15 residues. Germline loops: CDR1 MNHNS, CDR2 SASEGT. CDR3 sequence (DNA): TGTGCCAGCAGTGAAGCCTTCGGGTACGGTGAAAAACTGTTTTTT. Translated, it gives CASSEAFGYGEKLFF.

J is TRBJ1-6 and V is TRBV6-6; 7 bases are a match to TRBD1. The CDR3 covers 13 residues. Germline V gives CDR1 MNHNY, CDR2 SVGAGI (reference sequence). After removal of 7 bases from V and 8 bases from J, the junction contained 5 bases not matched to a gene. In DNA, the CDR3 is TGTGCCAGCAACACAGGGGCCTATTCACCCCTCCACTTT. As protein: CASNTGAYSPLHF.

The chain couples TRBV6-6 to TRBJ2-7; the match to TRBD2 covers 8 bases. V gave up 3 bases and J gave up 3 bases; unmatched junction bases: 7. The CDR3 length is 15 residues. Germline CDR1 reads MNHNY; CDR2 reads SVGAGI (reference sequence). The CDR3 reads CASSYMISGIYEQYF. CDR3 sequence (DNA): TGTGCCAGCAGTTATATGATTAGCGGGATCTACGAGCAGTACTTC.

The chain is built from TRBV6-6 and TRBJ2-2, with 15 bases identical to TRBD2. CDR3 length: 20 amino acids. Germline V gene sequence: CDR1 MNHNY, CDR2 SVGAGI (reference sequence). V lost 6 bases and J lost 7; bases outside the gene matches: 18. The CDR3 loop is CASSDDGTSGRSPGLGELFF. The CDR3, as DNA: TGTGCCAGCAGCGACGACGGGACTAGCGGGAGGAGCCCAGGACTCGGGGAGCTGTTTTTT.

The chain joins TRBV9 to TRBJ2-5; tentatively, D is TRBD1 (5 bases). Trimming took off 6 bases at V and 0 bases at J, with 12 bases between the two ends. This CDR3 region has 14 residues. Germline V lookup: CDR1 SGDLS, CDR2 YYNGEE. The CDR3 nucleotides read TGTGCCAGCACCAAAGGGGCGTACCAAGAGACCCAGTACTTC. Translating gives CASTKGAYQETQYF. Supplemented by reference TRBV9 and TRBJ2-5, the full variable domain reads DSGVTQTPKHLITATGQRVTLRCSPRSGDLSVYWYQQSLDQGLQFLIQYYNGEERAKGNILERFSAQQFPDLHSELNLSSLELGDSALYFCASTKGAYQETQYFGPGTRLLVL.

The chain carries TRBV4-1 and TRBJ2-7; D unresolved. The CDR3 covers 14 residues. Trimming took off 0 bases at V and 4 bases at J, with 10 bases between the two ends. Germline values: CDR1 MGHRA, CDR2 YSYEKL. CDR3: CASSQDQARYEQYF. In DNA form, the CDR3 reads TGCGCCAGCAGCCAAGATCAAGCGAGGTACGAGCAGTACTTC.

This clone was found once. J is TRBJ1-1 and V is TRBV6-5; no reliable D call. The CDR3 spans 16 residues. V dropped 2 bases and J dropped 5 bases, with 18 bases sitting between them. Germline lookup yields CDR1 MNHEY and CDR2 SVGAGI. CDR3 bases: TGTGCCAGCAGTTACCTCCTCACGGAGGGAGGTACTGAAGCTTTCTTT. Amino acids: CASSYLLTEGGTEAFF.

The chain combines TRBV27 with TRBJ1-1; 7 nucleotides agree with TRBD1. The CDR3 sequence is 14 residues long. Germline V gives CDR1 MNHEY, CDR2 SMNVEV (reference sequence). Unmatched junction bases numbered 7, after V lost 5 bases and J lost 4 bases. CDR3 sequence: CASSPGQVSTEAFF. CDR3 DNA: TGTGCCAGCAGTCCCGGACAGGTGAGCACTGAAGCTTTCTTT.

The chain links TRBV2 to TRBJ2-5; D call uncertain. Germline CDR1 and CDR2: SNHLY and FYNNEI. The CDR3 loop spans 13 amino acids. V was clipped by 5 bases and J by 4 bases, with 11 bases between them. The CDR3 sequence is CASSLGLPETQYF. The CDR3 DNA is TGTGCCAGCAGTCTCGGTTTACCAGAGACCCAGTACTTC.

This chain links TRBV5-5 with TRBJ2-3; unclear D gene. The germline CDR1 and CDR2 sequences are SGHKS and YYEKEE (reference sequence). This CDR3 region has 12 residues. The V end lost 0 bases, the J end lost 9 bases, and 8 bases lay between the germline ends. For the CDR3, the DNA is TGTGCCAGCAGCTTGGACCCGGTAACGCAGTATTTT. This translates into CASSLDPVTQYF.

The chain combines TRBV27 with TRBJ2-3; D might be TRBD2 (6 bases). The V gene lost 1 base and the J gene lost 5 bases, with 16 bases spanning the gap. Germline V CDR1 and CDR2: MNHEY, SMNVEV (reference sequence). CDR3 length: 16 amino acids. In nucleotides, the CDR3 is TGTGCCAGCAGTTTATTTCGAGCCCGGGGGATAGATACGCAGTATTTT. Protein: CASSLFRARGIDTQYF.

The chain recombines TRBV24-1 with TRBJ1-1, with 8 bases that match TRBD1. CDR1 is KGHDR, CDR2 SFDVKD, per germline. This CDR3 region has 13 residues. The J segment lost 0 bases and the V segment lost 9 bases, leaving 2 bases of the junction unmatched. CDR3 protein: CATRDRMNTEAFF. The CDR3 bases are TGTGCCACCCGGGACAGGATGAACACTGAAGCTTTCTTT.